These T cell receptor beta chains were read from a single sample in a study of blood T cell repertoires in COVID-19. Assay used: immunoSEQ multiplex PCR; TCRdb lists only in-frame clones, some missing. Here the sample spans 130,000 to 150,000 clones, approximately 79% being singletons. Material: peripheral blood. The receptor set was obtained from a man aged 45-65 years with active or convalescent COVID-19. Both conserved end residues are part of each CDR3. Each record gives: clone size, J gene, D gene, V gene, CDR3 protein, CDR3 DNA. A D gene is named only where the DNA matches it firmly. Some rows mark clone size as missing; the rest say once, few, many or name a class of expanded clone.

clone_size: .; j_call: TRBJ2-1; d_call: TRBD2; v_call: TRBV5-1; cdr3_aa: CASSLDGSWEGDEQFF; cdr3_nt: TGCGCCAGCAGCTTGGACGGTTCGTGGGAGGGCGATGAGCAGTTCTTC
clone_size: .; j_call: TRBJ2-7; d_call: .; v_call: TRBV19; cdr3_aa: CASSIVGSSYEQYF; cdr3_nt: TGTGCCAGTAGTATAGTGGGGAGCTCCTACGAGCAGTACTTC
clone_size: .; j_call: TRBJ1-2; d_call: TRBD1; v_call: TRBV7-9; cdr3_aa: CASSLGTGVRGYTF; cdr3_nt: TGTGCCAGCAGCTTGGGGACAGGGGTGCGCGGCTACACCTTC
clone_size: once; j_call: TRBJ1-2; d_call: .; v_call: TRBV27; cdr3_aa: CASRVSVSNYGYTF; cdr3_nt: TGTGCCAGCAGGGTTTCAGTGTCTAACTATGGCTACACCTTC
clone_size: .; j_call: TRBJ2-1; d_call: .; v_call: TRBV3-1/TRBV3-2; cdr3_aa: CASSQISENEQFF; cdr3_nt: TGTGCCAGCAGCCAAATTTCGGAGAATGAGCAGTTCTTC
clone_size: .; j_call: TRBJ2-5; d_call: TRBD2; v_call: TRBV2; cdr3_aa: CASSEARGAETQYF; cdr3_nt: TGTGCCAGCAGTGAAGCGCGGGGGGCAGAGACCCAGTACTTC
clone_size: few; j_call: TRBJ2-1; d_call: TRBD2; v_call: TRBV2; cdr3_aa: CASSLGLYNEQFF; cdr3_nt: TGTGCCAGCAGTCTGGGACTATACAATGAGCAGTTCTTC
clone_size: .; j_call: TRBJ2-7; d_call: TRBD2; v_call: TRBV27; cdr3_aa: CASSLREGLAGDEQYF; cdr3_nt: TGTGCCAGCAGTTTAAGGGAGGGACTAGCGGGGGACGAGCAGTACTTC
clone_size: few; j_call: TRBJ2-2; d_call: TRBD2; v_call: TRBV11-2; cdr3_aa: CASSFLAVNTGELFF; cdr3_nt: TGTGCCAGCAGCTTCCTAGCGGTGAACACCGGGGAGCTGTTTTTT
clone_size: .; j_call: TRBJ2-3; d_call: TRBD1; v_call: TRBV3-1/TRBV3-2; cdr3_aa: CASSQRGTGGFLGTDTQYF; cdr3_nt: TGTGCCAGCAGCCAGCGGGGGACAGGGGGGTTTCTGGGCACAGATACGCAGTATTTT
clone_size: .; j_call: TRBJ2-7; d_call: .; v_call: TRBV18; cdr3_aa: CASSPPLSGPYEQYF; cdr3_nt: TGTGCCAGCTCACCTCCTTTGTCGGGTCCCTACGAGCAGTACTTC
clone_size: few; j_call: TRBJ1-5; d_call: .; v_call: TRBV7-8; cdr3_aa: CASSYDRSSQPQHF; cdr3_nt: TGTGCCAGCAGCTACGACAGGTCGAGTCAGCCCCAGCATTTT
clone_size: .; j_call: TRBJ2-7; d_call: TRBD2; v_call: TRBV7-8; cdr3_aa: CASSSPRREGPYEQYF; cdr3_nt: TGTGCCAGCAGCTCTCCGCGGAGGGAGGGCCCCTACGAGCAGTACTTC
clone_size: .; j_call: TRBJ2-2; d_call: TRBD2; v_call: TRBV10-3; cdr3_aa: CAISAGLAGPNTGELFF; cdr3_nt: TGTGCCATCAGCGCGGGACTAGCGGGACCGAACACCGGGGAGCTGTTTTTT
clone_size: .; j_call: TRBJ1-6; d_call: .; v_call: TRBV28; cdr3_aa: CASRLRVASNNSPLHF; cdr3_nt: TGTGCCAGCAGGCTACGGGTGGCGTCAAATAATTCACCCCTCCACTTT
clone_size: .; j_call: TRBJ1-1; d_call: .; v_call: TRBV5-1; cdr3_aa: CASSLGQGSTEAFF; cdr3_nt: TGCGCCAGCAGCTTGGGTCAGGGCAGCACTGAAGCTTTCTTT
clone_size: .; j_call: TRBJ1-2; d_call: .; v_call: TRBV9; cdr3_aa: CASSVGGGGNYGYTF; cdr3_nt: TGTGCCAGCAGCGTAGGAGGGGGTGGGAACTATGGCTACACCTTC
clone_size: .; j_call: TRBJ1-1; d_call: .; v_call: TRBV3-1/TRBV3-2; cdr3_aa: CASSQGGGGNTEAFF; cdr3_nt: TGTGCCAGCAGCCAAGGGGGAGGGGGGAACACTGAAGCTTTCTTT
clone_size: .; j_call: TRBJ2-2; d_call: TRBD1; v_call: TRBV13; cdr3_aa: CASRGQANTGELFF; cdr3_nt: TGTGCCAGCAGGGGACAGGCTAACACCGGGGAGCTGTTTTTT
clone_size: .; j_call: TRBJ2-7; d_call: .; v_call: TRBV5-1; cdr3_aa: CASSYVGGSSYEQYF; cdr3_nt: TGCGCCAGCAGCTATGTAGGAGGGAGCTCCTACGAGCAGTACTTC
clone_size: .; j_call: TRBJ1-5; d_call: .; v_call: TRBV6-4; cdr3_aa: CASSDSIPERGNQPQHF; cdr3_nt: TGTGCCAGCAGTGACTCGATCCCCGAACGAGGCAATCAGCCCCAGCATTTT
clone_size: .; j_call: TRBJ2-3; d_call: .; v_call: TRBV4-1; cdr3_aa: CASSQDIGLEDTDTQYF; cdr3_nt: TGCGCCAGCAGCCAAGATATCGGCCTTGAGGACACAGATACGCAGTATTTT
clone_size: once; j_call: TRBJ2-7; d_call: .; v_call: TRBV10-2; cdr3_aa: CASRSGRETYEQYF; cdr3_nt: TGCGCCAGCAGGTCGGGAAGGGAGACCTACGAGCAGTACTTC
clone_size: .; j_call: TRBJ2-6; d_call: .; v_call: TRBV2; cdr3_aa: CASRVQPVGLSGANVLTF; cdr3_nt: TGTGCCAGCAGAGTACAGCCGGTTGGCCTCTCTGGGGCCAACGTCCTGACTTTC
clone_size: once; j_call: TRBJ1-5; d_call: TRBD1; v_call: TRBV6-1; cdr3_aa: CASSVGQGPLGGGEHF; cdr3_nt: TGTGCCAGCAGTGTGGGACAGGGACCCCTTGGGGGTGGTGAGCATTTT
clone_size: .; j_call: TRBJ2-4; d_call: .; v_call: TRBV20-1; cdr3_aa: CSAGGHWPSYF; cdr3_nt: TGCAGTGCTGGGGGACACTGGCCCTCGTACTTC
clone_size: .; j_call: TRBJ2-1; d_call: TRBD2; v_call: TRBV4-2; cdr3_aa: CASSQDPTSGRIYEQFF; cdr3_nt: TGTGCCAGCAGCCAAGATCCGACTAGCGGGAGAATCTATGAGCAGTTCTTC
clone_size: .; j_call: TRBJ2-7; d_call: TRBD2; v_call: TRBV7-9; cdr3_aa: CASTLLLAGHYEQYF; cdr3_nt: TGTGCCAGCACCCTCCTACTAGCGGGGCACTACGAGCAGTACTTC
clone_size: .; j_call: TRBJ2-7; d_call: TRBD2; v_call: TRBV10-3; cdr3_aa: CAISEFGLAGEAYEQYF; cdr3_nt: TGTGCCATCAGTGAGTTCGGACTAGCGGGAGAAGCCTACGAGCAGTACTTC
clone_size: .; j_call: TRBJ2-1; d_call: .; v_call: TRBV9; cdr3_aa: CASSHRENEQFF; cdr3_nt: TGTGCCAGCAGCCACAGGGAGAATGAGCAGTTCTTC
clone_size: .; j_call: TRBJ2-1; d_call: .; v_call: TRBV29-1; cdr3_aa: CSVDGLALLQLNEQFF; cdr3_nt: TGCAGCGTTGACGGGCTAGCCCTGCTCCAACTTAATGAGCAGTTCTTC
clone_size: .; j_call: TRBJ2-1; d_call: .; v_call: TRBV5-1; cdr3_aa: CASSLDYRTNNEQFF; cdr3_nt: TGCGCCAGCAGCTTGGACTACCGCACAAACAATGAGCAGTTCTTC
clone_size: .; j_call: TRBJ2-1; d_call: TRBD2; v_call: TRBV23-1; cdr3_aa: CASRRLGLAVPYSYNEQFF; cdr3_nt: TGCGCCAGCAGGCGTCTGGGACTAGCGGTACCTTACTCCTACAATGAGCAGTTCTTC
clone_size: .; j_call: TRBJ2-7; d_call: .; v_call: TRBV6-5; cdr3_aa: CASKTDGTYEQYF; cdr3_nt: TGTGCCAGCAAAACGGACGGGACCTACGAGCAGTACTTC
clone_size: .; j_call: TRBJ1-2; d_call: .; v_call: TRBV4-1; cdr3_aa: CASSQEVALNYGYTF; cdr3_nt: TGCGCCAGCAGCCAAGAAGTGGCCCTGAACTATGGCTACACCTTC
clone_size: .; j_call: TRBJ2-2; d_call: TRBD2; v_call: TRBV2; cdr3_aa: CASSELAGGDTGELFF; cdr3_nt: TGTGCCAGCAGTGAACTAGCGGGGGGTGACACCGGGGAGCTGTTTTTT
clone_size: .; j_call: TRBJ1-6; d_call: .; v_call: TRBV27; cdr3_aa: CASSPPWGGSYNSPLHF; cdr3_nt: TGTGCCAGCAGTCCCCCGTGGGGGGGCTCCTATAATTCACCCCTCCACTTT
clone_size: .; j_call: TRBJ2-7; d_call: TRBD2; v_call: TRBV19; cdr3_aa: CASSIRGASGQGARSYEQYF; cdr3_nt: TGTGCCAGTAGTATACGGGGAGCTAGCGGTCAAGGGGCCCGTTCCTACGAGCAGTACTTC
clone_size: .; j_call: TRBJ2-2; d_call: TRBD1; v_call: TRBV24-1; cdr3_aa: CATRTGAGELFF; cdr3_nt: TGTGCCACCAGGACAGGGGCCGGGGAGCTGTTTTTT
clone_size: .; j_call: TRBJ2-7; d_call: TRBD2; v_call: TRBV15; cdr3_aa: CATSRHLAGAYEQYF; cdr3_nt: TGTGCCACCAGCCGTCACCTAGCGGGAGCCTACGAGCAGTACTTC
clone_size: .; j_call: TRBJ1-5; d_call: .; v_call: TRBV19; cdr3_aa: CASRGRNQPQHF; cdr3_nt: TGTGCCAGTAGGGGCCGAAATCAGCCCCAGCATTTT
clone_size: .; j_call: TRBJ1-4; d_call: TRBD1; v_call: TRBV29-1; cdr3_aa: CSAGTGEEKLFF; cdr3_nt: TGCAGCGCCGGGACAGGGGAGGAAAAACTGTTTTTT
clone_size: few; j_call: TRBJ1-1; d_call: .; v_call: TRBV7-9; cdr3_aa: CASSHRSTEAFF; cdr3_nt: TGTGCCAGCAGCCACAGGTCAACTGAAGCTTTCTTT
clone_size: .; j_call: TRBJ1-4; d_call: .; v_call: TRBV5-1; cdr3_aa: CASKTDGYGEKLFF; cdr3_nt: TGCGCCAGCAAGACAGACGGGTATGGTGAAAAACTGTTTTTT
clone_size: .; j_call: TRBJ2-7; d_call: TRBD2; v_call: TRBV2; cdr3_aa: CASRSAGGRKYF; cdr3_nt: TGTGCCTCTCGGAGCGCGGGAGGAAGAAAGTACTTC
clone_size: .; j_call: TRBJ2-7; d_call: .; v_call: TRBV19; cdr3_aa: CASSSTGDYEQYF; cdr3_nt: TGTGCCAGTAGTAGCACAGGAGACTACGAGCAGTACTTC
clone_size: .; j_call: TRBJ2-3; d_call: TRBD2; v_call: TRBV9; cdr3_aa: CASSPLGLAGVPDTQYF; cdr3_nt: TGTGCCAGCAGCCCCCTGGGACTAGCGGGAGTTCCAGATACGCAGTATTTT
clone_size: .; j_call: TRBJ1-3; d_call: .; v_call: TRBV28; cdr3_aa: CASGFSSGNTIYF; cdr3_nt: TGTGCCAGCGGTTTTAGCTCTGGAAACACCATATATTTT
clone_size: .; j_call: TRBJ2-1; d_call: TRBD2; v_call: TRBV13; cdr3_aa: CASSPGTRGSNEQFF; cdr3_nt: TGTGCCAGCAGCCCCGGGACTAGGGGGAGCAATGAGCAGTTCTTC
clone_size: .; j_call: TRBJ1-1; d_call: .; v_call: TRBV11-2; cdr3_aa: CASSITSREGYEAFF; cdr3_nt: TGTGCCAGCAGCATCACCTCTAGGGAGGGATATGAAGCTTTCTTT
clone_size: .; j_call: TRBJ2-5; d_call: TRBD2; v_call: TRBV14; cdr3_aa: CASSPVLAGLQETQYF; cdr3_nt: TGTGCCAGCAGCCCCGTACTAGCGGGACTCCAAGAGACCCAGTACTTC
clone_size: .; j_call: TRBJ1-4; d_call: .; v_call: TRBV28; cdr3_aa: CASSLFTGNEKLFF; cdr3_nt: TGTGCCAGCAGTTTATTCACGGGTAATGAAAAACTGTTTTTT
clone_size: .; j_call: TRBJ2-1; d_call: TRBD1; v_call: TRBV19; cdr3_aa: CASSPTGVREQFF; cdr3_nt: TGTGCCAGTAGTCCCACAGGGGTTAGAGAGCAGTTCTTC
clone_size: .; j_call: TRBJ2-7; d_call: TRBD2; v_call: TRBV11-2; cdr3_aa: CASSSSRGTSGRYEQYF; cdr3_nt: TGTGCCAGCAGCTCTAGTAGGGGGACTAGCGGGAGGTACGAGCAGTACTTC
clone_size: .; j_call: TRBJ1-2; d_call: TRBD1; v_call: TRBV28; cdr3_aa: CASSSGWTGDVYTF; cdr3_nt: TGTGCCAGCAGTTCCGGTTGGACAGGGGATGTCTACACCTTC
clone_size: .; j_call: TRBJ2-2; d_call: .; v_call: TRBV2; cdr3_aa: CASGLDSTGELFF; cdr3_nt: TGTGCCAGCGGTCTAGATAGTACCGGGGAGCTGTTTTTT